The present entry profiles one TCR beta chain with its context. The data belong to a study of cytomegalovirus exposure and HLA in healthy donors. Study summary: Unique TCR beta sequences numbering 117 million came from 150 million to 200 million T cells in an earlier analysis.

Primers: 60 Vbeta forward and 13 Jbeta reverse. Authors' methods: Counted up in a later analysis, unique TCR beta chains came to around 80 million, with around 12 million shared. The data were produced by immunoSEQ multiplex PCR, yet TCRdb's version contains in-frame clones alone and is incomplete. For V, J and clone size, that table is used; D and trimming come from the DNA. The sample contains around 44,000 clones, about nine tenths of which appear only once. Trimming shortened V by 2 bases and J by 0 bases, and 17 bases separated the two germline ends. Germline V gene lookup returns CDR1 MNHEY and CDR2 SMNVEV (reference sequence). The CDR3 contains 17 residues.

The receptor was isolated from a woman aged 40 to 50 in good health and CMV-seropositive. The chain has TRBV27 and TRBJ2-7; D may be TRBD2 (6 bases). Sequencing was done on a sample of PBMCs. For the CDR3, the DNA is TGTGCCAGCAGTTTAAATCCCCTGGAGGGCCGCTCCTACGAGCAGTACTTC. Its translation: CASSLNPLEGRSYEQYF.